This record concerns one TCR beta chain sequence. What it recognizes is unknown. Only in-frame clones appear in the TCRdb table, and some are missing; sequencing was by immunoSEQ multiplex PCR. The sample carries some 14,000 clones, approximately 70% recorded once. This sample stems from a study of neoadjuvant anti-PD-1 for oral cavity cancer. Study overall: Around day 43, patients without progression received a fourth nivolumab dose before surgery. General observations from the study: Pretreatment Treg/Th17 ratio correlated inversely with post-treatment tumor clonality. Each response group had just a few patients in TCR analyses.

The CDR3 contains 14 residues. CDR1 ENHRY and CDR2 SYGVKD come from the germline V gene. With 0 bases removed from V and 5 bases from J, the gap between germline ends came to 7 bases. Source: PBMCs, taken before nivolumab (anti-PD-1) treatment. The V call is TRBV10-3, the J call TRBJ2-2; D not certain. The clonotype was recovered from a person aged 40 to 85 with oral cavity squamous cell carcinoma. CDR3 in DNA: TGTGCCATCAGTGAGTCAGCAGTTACCGGGGAGCTGTTTTTT. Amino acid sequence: CAISESAVTGELFF.